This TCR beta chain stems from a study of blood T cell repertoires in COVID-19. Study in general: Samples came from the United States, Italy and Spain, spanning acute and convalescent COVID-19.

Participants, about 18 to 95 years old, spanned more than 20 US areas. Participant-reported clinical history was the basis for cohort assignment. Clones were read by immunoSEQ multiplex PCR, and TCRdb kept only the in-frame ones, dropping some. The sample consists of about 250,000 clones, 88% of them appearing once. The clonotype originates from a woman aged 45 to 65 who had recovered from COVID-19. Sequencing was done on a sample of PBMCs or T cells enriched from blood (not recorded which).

CDR3 sequence (DNA): TGTGCCAGCAGTACCGGGACAGGGGGAAACACCATATATTTT. It yields the protein CASSTGTGGNTIYF. This chain connects TRBV2 to TRBJ1-3; 9 nucleotides align to TRBD1. Losses at the gene ends were 5 bases for V and 4 bases for J; bases not matched to a gene: 3. Germline lookup yields CDR1 SNHLY and CDR2 FYNNEI. The CDR3 runs to 14 residues.